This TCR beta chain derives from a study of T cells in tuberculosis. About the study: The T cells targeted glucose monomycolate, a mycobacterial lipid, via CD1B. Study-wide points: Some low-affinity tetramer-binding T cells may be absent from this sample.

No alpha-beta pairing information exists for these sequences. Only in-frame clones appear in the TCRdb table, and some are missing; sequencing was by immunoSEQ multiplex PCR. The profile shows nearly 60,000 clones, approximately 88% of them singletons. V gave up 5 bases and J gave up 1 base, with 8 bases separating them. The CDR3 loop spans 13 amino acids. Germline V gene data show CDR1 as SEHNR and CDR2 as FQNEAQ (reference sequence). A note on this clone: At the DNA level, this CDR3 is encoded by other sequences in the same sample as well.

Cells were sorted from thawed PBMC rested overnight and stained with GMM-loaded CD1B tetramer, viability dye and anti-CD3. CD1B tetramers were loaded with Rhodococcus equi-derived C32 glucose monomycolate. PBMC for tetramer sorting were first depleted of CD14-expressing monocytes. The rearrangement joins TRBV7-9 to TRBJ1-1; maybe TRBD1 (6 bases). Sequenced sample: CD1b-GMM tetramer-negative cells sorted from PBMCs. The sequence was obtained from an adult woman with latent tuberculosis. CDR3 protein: CASSLDRNTEAFF. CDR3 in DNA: TGTGCCAGCAGCCTGGACAGGAACACTGAAGCTTTCTTT.